This TCR beta chain was sequenced in a study of T cell responses to AZD1222 COVID-19 vaccine. Germline V gene sequence: CDR1 SNHLY, CDR2 FYNNEI. V was pared by 5 bases and J by 8 bases, with 15 bases between. The CDR3 has 13 amino acids. Profiling relied on immunoSEQ multiplex PCR, and the TCRdb table lists in-frame clones only, not all of them. The table shows roughly 97,000 clones, with over 90% occurring only once. This sequence was found in an adult in good health. This chain links TRBV2 with TRBJ1-2, with TRBD1 as a possible D gene (6 bases). The material was peripheral blood, obtained on day 0 of AZD1222 vaccination. The CDR3 region is CASSIQGSGGYTF. The DNA for the CDR3 is TGTGCCAGCAGTATACAGGGTTCAGGCGGCTACACCTTC.